Sequencing of this T cell receptor (beta chain) was carried out in a study of shared clonotypes between healthy human individuals (dated by TCRdb to 2018 to 2021). Describing the broader study: A couple of women and three men aged 18 to 49 years were included in the cohort. For each donor, CD4 naive and CD4 memory were each given three plates, CD8 naive was given two plates, and CD8 memory was given one plate. Leukapheresis yielded between about 0.94 and 8.9 billion PBMCs per donor. Different laboratories and diverse techniques were used to prepare libraries and sequence TCR repertoires, to increase sequencing depth and limit assay-specific biases. To estimate repertoire size and how much clonotype sharing occurs between individuals, the study deeply sequenced the blood TCR repertoires of several healthy adults. What the research found in general, with its limitations: Naive subsets generally had larger estimated clonotype richness than memory subsets did. The genetic and exposure-history diversity represented was limited by the small number of donors. Compared with non-shared clonotypes, clonotypes shared by all four sorted-subset donors had higher generation probabilities. Sampling was restricted to blood, and TCR repertoires in tissues likely differ from the TCR repertoires found in blood. Rarefaction of sorted-subset datasets indicated incomplete sequencing despite the large sequencing depth. When a few donors were compared, the shared fraction of clonotypes was about 5% for naive CD4, roughly 3.3% for naive CD8, roughly 2.3% for memory CD4, and 0.35% to 0.4% for memory CD8. Based on pairwise subsampling, the degree of clonotype sharing among donors was expected to be affected by sequencing depth.

At the junction V is shortened by 3 bases and J by 4 bases; bases outside the gene matches: 8. From the cysteine through the phenylalanine, the CDR3 covers 16 amino acids. The read is trimmed to its CDR3 DNA, 48 bases read in frame from base 1. The germline V gene yields SGHAT for CDR1 and FQNNGV for CDR2. Using the deep immunoSEQ assay, multiplex PCR amplified TCR CDR3 regions from genomic DNA. Genomic DNA extracted from each cell subset was distributed evenly over all wells of several immunoSEQ 96-well plates, and each plate served as one replicate. For sorted subsets, around 200 ng genomic DNA, equal to tens of thousands of T cell genomes, was loaded into each replicate PCR. The purified libraries were quantified using a Qubit 3.0 fluorometer, sized with a Bioanalyzer 2100, and then quantified again using the KAPA Library Quantification kit. Every immunoSEQ 96-well plate was sequenced on a separate single-read 150-cycle Illumina NextSeq 550 flow cell. In the authors' own workflow: Because the immunoSEQ output included only junctional sequences and no quality scores, the filtering could not be the same as the filtering used for full-length reads. Sequences were annotated with PyIR, a Python wrapper for IgBLAST v1.9, and V/J genes and CDR3 were assigned using IMGT germline references. Reads with weak V/J assignments (E-value above 1e-6), missing CDR3, stop codons, out-of-frame junctions, or ambiguous translated residues were removed. V3J clonotypes were defined as sequences sharing the same inferred V gene, J gene, and CDR3 amino acid sequence. To compute the percentage overlap between repertoires, the number of shared unique clonotypes was divided by the size of the smaller repertoire. Repertoire richness was assessed with RTK rarefaction, the Chao1 estimator, and Recon v2.1 estimates of unobserved clonotypes. OLGA was used to compute generation probabilities for all TCRbeta clonotypes that the gDNA method yielded from several donors. TCRdb carries this immuneACCESS record with in-frame sequences only. Its versions omit some clonotypes, under half of them owing to an unresolved V gene in the studies checked, with the rest unexplained. The V and J calls and clone size come from that table; D and trimming were worked out from the DNA. Across this sample there are about 1.4 million clones, with 96% seen only once. The ten largest clonotypes hold approximately 1.1% of the sample.

Donors were healthy HIV-negative adults with no recently reported acute infections or vaccinations. Every donor was a Caucasian adult residing in Nashville, Tennessee, USA. CD4+ T cells were enriched by magnetic negative selection, after which naive cells were positively selected on CD45RA and the negative fraction was taken as the memory subset. Blood was collected by leukapheresis, and PBMCs were isolated by Ficoll-Histopaque density gradient centrifugation and then cryopreserved in liquid nitrogen vapor phase. Analytical flow cytometry was used to check the purity and quantity of every magnetically sorted T cell population. Genomic DNA was isolated from every sorted fraction and measured by UV absorbance on a Nanodrop 2000c. With respect to this clone: It has no known antigen specificity. Per-base qualities were not stored, and no clone one base away is much larger.

The sequence is built from TRBV11-2 and TRBJ2-1; 8 nucleotides in the junction match TRBD1. The TCR sequence derives from a man younger than 40 in good health. Sequencing was carried out using naive CD4+ T cells sorted from blood. The label giving this sample's cell subset or site can be read as: CD45RA+ positively selected. The DNA sequence is TGTGCCAGCAGCTTGAGGACAACAGGGGGATACAATGAGCAGTTCTTC. Its coded protein is CASSLRTTGGYNEQFF.